This entry concerns a single T cell receptor beta chain. Its matching antigen is unknown. The germline CDR1 and CDR2 sequences are DFQATT and SNEGSKA (reference sequence). Deletions cut 2 bases from V and 1 base from J, with 11 bases between. The CDR3 consists of 14 residues. This entry comes from a study of T-cell memory formation after mild COVID-19. As for the study in general: The TCR clusters were mostly specific to one donor. Study-wide results and limits: The authors did not confirm SARS-CoV-2 specificity of second-wave clones peaking day 37.

TCRalpha and TCRbeta libraries used 5'RACE with constant-segment primers and UMIs. TCRdb reprocessed the 5' RACE reads with MiXCR, giving one entry per CDR3 protein. The table records 85,000 to 120,000 distinct CDR3 sequences, around 12% of them present only once. Sequencing used PBMCs or a T cell subset sorted from them (not recorded which). This chain joins TRBV20-1 and TRBJ2-5; D gene unclear. The origin of this receptor is an adult woman who had mild COVID-19 (a few samples of this study predate the infection). Cell type and time point are not known. The CDR3 spells CSARPLETQETQYF. The CDR3 nucleotides are TGCAGTGCTAGACCCCTTGAGACCCAAGAGACCCAGTACTTC.